The TCR beta chain under discussion was sequenced for a study of blood T cell repertoires in COVID-19. The sample holds a few counts of this clone. The CDR3 is 14 residues long. Trimming cost V 2 bases and J 3 bases, with 10 bases left between them. Germline V gene data show CDR1 as LNHNV and CDR2 as YYDKDF (reference sequence). In the source study's methods: Using reference gene primer amplification, nucleated cell counts were estimated. Assay used: immunoSEQ multiplex PCR; TCRdb lists only in-frame clones, some missing. V and J calls and clone size follow that table, whereas D and trimming were derived from the DNA. The sample contains about 57,000 clones, 65% to 80% of which appear only once.

This chain links TRBV15 with TRBJ1-1; D possibly corresponds to TRBD1 (5 bases). The receptor comes from a man aged 55-75 years with acute or convalescent COVID-19. The specimen sequenced was peripheral blood. The CDR3 DNA follows: TGTGCCACCAGCAGACGGACCAGGGACACTGAAGCTTTCTTT. This translates into CATSRRTRDTEAFF. The full variable domain, completed using reference TRBV15 and TRBJ1-1, is DAMVIQNPRYQVTQFGKPVTLSCSQTLNHNVMYWYQQKSSQAPKLLFHYYDKDFNNEADTPDNFQSRRPNTSFCFLDIRSPGLGDTAMYLCATSRRTRDTEAFFGQGTRLTVV.